What follows are 3 T cell receptor beta chains derived from one specimen sequenced in a study of PD-L1 blockade in urothelial cancer. Documented time point: peripheral blood 6 weeks after treatment start. Assay: immunoSEQ multiplex PCR; the TCRdb copy retains only in-frame clones and omits some. The data hold 100,000 to 150,000 clones, with roughly 86% observed a single time. The sequencing here drew on PBMCs, taken around atezolizumab (anti-PD-L1) treatment. The origin of the receptors is a man aged 45-65 years with urothelial cancer.

The rearrangement uses TRBV30 and TRBJ1-6; tentative D call: TRBD1 (6 bases). Trimming pared 0 bases from V and 7 bases from J, leaving 10 bases between. CDR1 is GTSNPN and CDR2 is SVGIG in the germline V gene (reference sequence). The CDR3 length is 14 residues. CDR3 residues: CAWSVHTGNSPLHF. The CDR3 region has the DNA TGTGCCTGGAGTGTACACACAGGGAATTCACCCCTCCACTTT.

This clone was recorded once. The chain uses TRBV6-5 and TRBJ2-1, with unresolved D. Looked up from germline, CDR1 is MNHEY and CDR2 is SVGAGI. CDR3 size: 12 residues. Trimming pared 8 bases from V and 4 bases from J, leaving 9 bases between. CDR3 in DNA: TGTGCCAGCCGTTCCTTTTACAATGAGCAGTTCTTC. Amino acids: CASRSFYNEQFF.

The sample holds one count of this clone. V and J are TRBV6-5 and TRBJ2-1; tentatively, D is TRBD1 (5 bases). The CDR3 extends over 15 amino acids. V lost 1 base and J 7 bases, leaving 14 bases between the germline ends. Germline CDR1 MNHEY, CDR2 SVGAGI. The CDR3 protein is CASSYWTPKENEQFF. The CDR3 DNA sequence: TGTGCCAGCAGTTACTGGACACCTAAAGAGAATGAGCAGTTCTTC.